This TCR beta chain was captured by sequencing in a study of shared clonotypes between healthy human individuals. On the study more broadly: Contributing individuals were a couple of females and a few males aged 18 to 49. Study results and limitations: With several donors compared, 4.5% to 6.5% of naive CD4 clonotypes were shared. Estimated clonotype richness was generally higher in naive than memory subsets.

As to this clone: As yet, its antigen is unknown.

Naive CD8 populations comprised CD45RO-negative cells positively selected for CCR7, excluding terminally differentiated effector memory CD45RA+ cells. The input for sorted-subset replicate PCRs was about 200 ng DNA, tens of thousands of T cell genomes. Profiled with immunoSEQ multiplex PCR; TCRdb holds only in-frame clones, not every one. The repertoire holds 700,000 to 950,000 clones, 95% to 97% seen once, with under 0.3% in the top ten. The germline gives CDR1 LNHNV, CDR2 YYDKDF (reference sequence). This CDR3 is 15 amino acids long. Losses at the gene ends were 5 bases for V and 2 bases for J; bases not matched to a gene: 7.

This receptor was identified in a man aged 25 to 40 in good health. The chain links TRBV15 to TRBJ2-7; TRBD1 matches at 9 bases. The material sequenced was naive CD8+ T cells sorted from blood. In DNA form, the CDR3 reads TGTGCCACCAGCCCGCGGACAGGGGTCCCCTACGAGCAGTACTTC. Its translation is CATSPRTGVPYEQYF.